Listed below are T cell receptor beta chains from one sample, sequenced in a study of technical replicates of blood from several donors. TCRdb's table, derived via immunoSEQ multiplex PCR, lists solely in-frame clones and lacks some. The data show some 79,000 clones, 75% to 95% seen once. The material sequenced was T cells isolated from PBMCs. These receptors all come from a human donor in good health. Some clones in this sample may be carry-over from other donors' samples. The CDR3 runs from the conserved cysteine through the conserved F or W. The D gene is left open where the match is weak. Clone size, where shown, is once, few, many, or a class for clones that have expanded.

clone_size | j_call | d_call | v_call | cdr3_nt | cdr3_aa
NA | TRBJ1-2 | TRBD1 | TRBV7-2 | TGTGCCAGCAGCTTAGATGGACAGGGATACTATGGCTACACCTTC | CASSLDGQGYYGYTF
NA | TRBJ2-1 | TRBD1 | TRBV5-8 | TGTGCCAGCAGGGTCGTCCGACAGGGGGCCAACAATGAGCAGTTCTTC | CASRVVRQGANNEQFF
NA | TRBJ2-7 | TRBD2 | TRBV5-1 | TGCGCCAGCAGCGTAGCGGGGGGGTACACCTACGAGCAGTACTTC | CASSVAGGYTYEQYF
NA | TRBJ1-5 | NA | TRBV30 | TGTGCCTGGAGTAGGAGGGAGAATCAGCCCCAGCATTTT | CAWSRRENQPQHF
NA | TRBJ2-7 | TRBD1 | TRBV6-4 | TGTGCCAGCAATCTCCCCCGACAGGGGGCTTACGAGCAGTACTTC | CASNLPRQGAYEQYF
once | TRBJ2-4 | NA | TRBV11-3 | TGTGCCAGCAGCTTAGTCAGGGTAGCACTATCAGACATTCAGTACTTC | CASSLVRVALSDIQYF
NA | TRBJ2-7 | TRBD2 | TRBV13 | TGTGCCAGCAGCCCGGGGGGGCGAGACGAGCAGTACTTC | CASSPGGRDEQYF
NA | TRBJ2-7 | NA | TRBV13 | TGTGCCAGCAGCTTAACTCAACTTTCCTACGAGCAGTACTTC | CASSLTQLSYEQYF
NA | TRBJ2-2 | NA | TRBV5-1 | TGCGCCAGCAGCTTGGACGCGGGACGGAACACCGGGGAGCTGTTTTTT | CASSLDAGRNTGELFF
NA | TRBJ2-3 | TRBD2 | TRBV10-3 | TGTGCCATCAGTGAGAGGGCTGCGGGAGAGGGAACAGATACGCAGTATTTT | CAISERAAGEGTDTQYF
NA | TRBJ2-1 | TRBD2 | TRBV7-2 | TGTGCCAGCAGCTTAGCGGGAGGGTCAGATGAGCAGTTCTTC | CASSLAGGSDEQFF
few | TRBJ2-7 | TRBD2 | TRBV19 | TGTGCCAGTAGTATTACTAGCGGGAAGCAGTACTTC | CASSITSGKQYF
NA | TRBJ2-6 | TRBD2 | TRBV7-3 | TGTGCCAGCAGCTGGACTAGAGGCGCCGGGGCCAACGTCCTGACTTTC | CASSWTRGAGANVLTF
few | TRBJ1-4 | TRBD1 | TRBV5-6 | TGTGCCAGCAGCGACTTACCGGGACAGCTAAATGAAAAACTGTTTTTT | CASSDLPGQLNEKLFF
NA | TRBJ2-2 | TRBD2 | TRBV5-1 | TGCGCCAGCAGCGACTCCGGGACTACCCCCGGGGAGCTGTTTTTT | CASSDSGTTPGELFF
NA | TRBJ1-5 | NA | TRBV6-5 | TGTGCCAGCAGTCTAGGGGGACACCCCGGTCAGCCCCAGCATTTT | CASSLGGHPGQPQHF
NA | TRBJ2-3 | TRBD2 | TRBV7-9 | TGTGCCAGCAGCCGACTAGCGGGAGGCGGAACAGATACGCAGTATTTT | CASSRLAGGGTDTQYF
few | TRBJ2-7 | NA | TRBV5-6 | TGTGCCAGCAGCTTCAATTACGAGCAGTACTTC | CASSFNYEQYF
NA | TRBJ1-2 | NA | TRBV28 | TGTGCCAGCATTCTTGCGGGGGGTAATGGCTACACCTTC | CASILAGGNGYTF
once | TRBJ2-7 | TRBD2 | TRBV30 | TGTGCCTCAGATCCCGGGGGGGGTCTCGAGCAGTACTTC | CASDPGGGLEQYF
NA | TRBJ1-3 | NA | TRBV19 | TGTGCCAGTAGATCAGGCCTCTCTGGAAACACCATATATTTT | CASRSGLSGNTIYF
once | TRBJ2-3 | NA | TRBV9 | TGTGCCAGCAGCGTAGGAACGCGGATCTCTAGCACAGATACGCAGTATTTT | CASSVGTRISSTDTQYF